This entry lists 25 T cell receptor beta chains sequenced from one sample in a study of blood T cell repertoires in COVID-19 (dated by TCRdb to 2019 to 2021). Libraries were constructed by the immunoSEQ multiplex PCR assay. Held by TCRdb, this immuneACCESS table contains in-frame sequences only and omits some clones. Under half of the omission traces to an unresolved V gene where checked; the cause of the rest is unknown. This sample is represented by nearly 350,000 clones; about 88% of them were singletons. The top ten clonotypes cover about 6.7% of the sample. Sequenced input: peripheral blood. The receptors here all came from an older woman with COVID-19, enrolled during active disease.

The J gene is TRBJ1-3, the V gene TRBV14; D gene unclear. Trimming stripped 1 base from V and 9 bases from J, with 13 bases between. Germline values: CDR1 SGHDN, CDR2 FVKESK. The length of the CDR3 is 14 residues. Here the CDR3 DNA reads TGTGCCAGCAGCCAAGCGAGCTCACCACCCACCATATATTTT. Translation gives CASSQASSPPTIYF.

The gene calls are TRBV6-5 and TRBJ1-2, with 9 bases aligning to TRBD1. CDR1 MNHEY and CDR2 SVGAGI come from the germline V gene. The V segment lost 2 bases and the J segment 4 bases; nucleotides outside the gene matches: 8. The CDR3 covers 16 residues. CDR3 protein: CASSYTGQGTFYGYTF. The CDR3 DNA is TGTGCCAGCAGTTACACCGGACAGGGGACATTCTATGGCTACACCTTC.

This chain joins TRBV5-1 and TRBJ1-3; 8 positions match TRBD1. The CDR3 is made up of 18 amino acids. Losses at the gene ends were 1 base for V and 0 bases for J; bases not matched to a gene: 9. Germline V gene data show CDR1 as SGHRS and CDR2 as YFSETQ. This CDR3 reads CASSLPDRDPLSGNTIYF. The CDR3 nucleotides read TGCGCCAGCAGCTTGCCGGACAGGGACCCACTCTCTGGAAACACCATATATTTT.

This clone was observed once. The chain uses TRBV19 and TRBJ1-2, with TRBD1 matching over 9 bases. The V gene's germline CDR1 is LNHDA and CDR2 SQIVND (reference sequence). The length of the CDR3 is 15 residues. Losses at the gene ends were 5 bases for V and 3 bases for J; bases not matched to a gene: 7. CDR3 nucleotides: TGTGCCAGTAGTTCCCCTGGACAGGGGTACTATGGCTACACCTTC. Translation: CASSSPGQGYYGYTF.

The chain links TRBV2 to TRBJ1-1; TRBD1 aligns across 9 bases. V lost 6 bases to trimming and J lost 3 bases; unmatched junction nucleotides: 5. The CDR3 contains 14 residues. Germline assignment: CDR1 SNHLY and CDR2 FYNNEI. The DNA of the CDR3 is TGTGCCAGCAGACAGGGGGCTATAGACACTGAAGCTTTCTTT. Translated, it gives CASRQGAIDTEAFF.

The chain links TRBV9 to TRBJ1-4; possible D gene TRBD1, 5 bases. Germline CDR1 is SGDLS and CDR2 is YYNGEE. This CDR3 comprises 14 residues. Deletions cut 0 bases from V and 6 bases from J, with 9 bases between. CDR3 DNA: TGTGCCAGCAGCGTAGGACAGTTTCATGAAAAACTGTTTTTT. Protein sequence: CASSVGQFHEKLFF.

A remark on this clone: Sequence at one end of the junction differs from germline and may be a read error. This chain uses TRBV18 with TRBJ1-1, with D possibly matching TRBD1 (6 bases). Per germline, CDR1 KGHSH and CDR2 LQKENI. The CDR3 is 14 amino acids. The CDR3 coding sequence is TGTGCCAGCTCCCCACAGGGAGAGAGCACTGAAGCTTTCTTT. Protein sequence: CASSPQGESTEAFF.

The chain is built from TRBV19 and TRBJ1-2; weak D call: TRBD1 (6 bases). In germline, CDR1 is LNHDA, CDR2 SQIVND (reference sequence). Deletions cut 9 bases from V and 0 bases from J, with 8 bases between. This CDR3 is built from 12 residues. This CDR3 is CASGQTNYGYTF. In nucleotides, the CDR3 is TGTGCCAGCGGACAGACTAACTATGGCTACACCTTC. Based on the CDR3 plus reference TRBV19 and TRBJ1-2, the full variable domain is DGGITQSPKYLFRKEGQNVTLSCEQNLNHDAMYWYRQDPGQGLRLIYYSQIVNDFQKGDIAEGYSVSREKKESFPLTVTSAQKNPTAFYLCASGQTNYGYTFGSGTRLTVV.

This rearrangement joins TRBV18 to TRBJ1-5; 8 nucleotides line up with TRBD1. This CDR3 has 15 residues. Germline V lookup: CDR1 KGHSH, CDR2 LQKENI. With 1 base clipped from V and 4 bases from J, the junction kept 3 bases outside the gene matches. CDR3 bases: TGTGCCAGCTCACCACGGGGACAGGAGAATCAGCCCCAGCATTTT. It encodes CASSPRGQENQPQHF.

The chain links TRBV6-6 to TRBJ1-1; tentative D call: TRBD1 (6 bases). Germline CDR1 and CDR2: MNHNY and SVGAGI (reference sequence). Trimming removed 5 bases at V and 6 bases at J, with 13 bases between. The CDR3 is made up of 13 amino acids. The CDR3 protein is CASSKRRGPEAFF. The CDR3, as DNA: TGTGCCAGCAGTAAACGGCGGGGGCCTGAAGCTTTCTTT.

The genes are TRBV28 and TRBJ1-5, with 9 nucleotides matching TRBD1. Trimming took 4 bases from V and 1 from J; bases not matched to a gene: 8. Looked up from germline, CDR1 is MDHEN and CDR2 is SYDVKM. This CDR3 has 17 residues. The CDR3, as DNA: TGTGCCAGCAGTTACGCCCGGGGACAGGGCAGCAATCAGCCCCAGCATTTT. Amino acids: CASSYARGQGSNQPQHF.

The chain employs TRBV2 and TRBJ1-4; 11 bases map to TRBD1. Germline CDR1 reads SNHLY; CDR2 reads FYNNEI. The CDR3 consists of 15 residues. V shed 7 bases, J shed 8 bases, and the junction held 9 bases outside the gene matches. DNA for the CDR3: TGTGCCAGCACTCTCCTGGGGACAGGGGGGGAAAAACTGTTTTTT. Protein sequence: CASTLLGTGGEKLFF.

This clone was counted once. V and J are TRBV28 and TRBJ1-1; D might be TRBD1 (6 bases). Trimming removed 5 bases at V and 8 bases at J, with 15 bases between. This CDR3 has 13 residues. Germline V gives CDR1 MDHEN, CDR2 SYDVKM. CDR3 sequence (DNA): TGTGCCAGCAGTCCCCCGTTGGGGACAGAAGCTTTCTTT. It is translated as CASSPPLGTEAFF.

The chain joins TRBV7-9 to TRBJ1-1; 8 bases are a match to TRBD1. V was clipped by 5 bases and J by 4 bases; unmatched bases: 12. The germline gives CDR1 SEHNR, CDR2 FQNEAQ (reference sequence). CDR3 length: 16 amino acids. The CDR3 bases are TGTGCCAGCAGCAGAGGGACAGGTTTTTTTTTCACTGAAGCTTTCTTT. Its translation is CASSRGTGFFFTEAFF.

The rearrangement joins TRBV28 to TRBJ2-3; TRBD2 might be the D (5 bases). Trimming shortened V by 2 bases and J by 2 bases, and 8 bases separated the two germline ends. The CDR3 runs 14 residues. Germline V gene data show CDR1 as MDHEN and CDR2 as SYDVKM. The CDR3 region is CASSLRGDTDTQYF. The DNA for the CDR3 is TGTGCCAGCAGTTTACGGGGAGACACAGATACGCAGTATTTT.

The chain has TRBV30 and TRBJ1-5; D possibly corresponds to TRBD1 (6 bases). The CDR3 contains 16 residues. CDR1 is GTSNPN, CDR2 SVGIG, per germline (reference sequence). The V gene lost 0 bases and the J gene lost 7 bases, with 19 bases spanning the gap. The CDR3 is CAWSVRGRGSHQPQHF. CDR3 nucleotides: TGTGCCTGGAGTGTAAGAGGTAGGGGGTCCCACCAGCCCCAGCATTTT.

This chain links TRBV29-1 with TRBJ2-3; no firm D call. V was trimmed by 4 bases and J by 0 bases, leaving 5 bases between them. The CDR3 runs to 12 residues. Per germline, CDR1 SQVTM and CDR2 ANQGSEA. The DNA for the CDR3 is TGCAGCGTTGTTCTAAGCACAGATACGCAGTATTTT. Its translation is CSVVLSTDTQYF.

The V gene is TRBV11-3, the J gene TRBJ2-2; 7 nucleotides line up with TRBD2. Germline V CDR1 and CDR2: SGHNT, YENEEA. This CDR3 has 16 amino acids. The V and J ends lost 1 base and 4 bases, in that order; junction bases with no gene match: 6. CDR3 DNA: TGTGCCAGCAGCTTAGCGAAGCGGGGCCCCACCGGGGAGCTGTTTTTT. Protein product: CASSLAKRGPTGELFF.

This chain links TRBV6-5 with TRBJ2-7; tentatively, D is TRBD1 (6 bases). Germline assignment: CDR1 MNHEY and CDR2 SVGAGI. V gave up 7 bases and J gave up 0 bases, with 13 bases separating them. The CDR3 is 14 amino acids. CDR3 protein: CASKIGRGSYEQYF. As DNA, the CDR3 is TGTGCCAGCAAGATAGGCAGGGGCTCCTACGAGCAGTACTTC.

V is TRBV9 and J is TRBJ2-1; unclear D gene. The CDR3 contains 13 residues. Germline V gene lookup returns CDR1 SGDLS and CDR2 YYNGEE. The V end was cut by 2 bases, the J end by 6 bases, with 9 bases between. For the CDR3, the DNA is TGTGCCAGCAGCGTTATTTCCGGCAATGAGCAGTTCTTC. Translating gives CASSVISGNEQFF.

The rearrangement uses TRBV18 and TRBJ2-3; 9 bases match TRBD2. CDR1 is KGHSH, CDR2 LQKENI, per germline. This CDR3 has 18 residues. After removal of 4 bases from V and 6 bases from J, the junction contained 17 bases not matched to a gene. This chain's CDR3 is CASSLTVPSGGGADTQYF. For the CDR3, the DNA is TGTGCCAGCTCACTGACTGTACCTAGCGGCGGGGGGGCCGATACGCAGTATTTT.

The chain combines TRBV28 with TRBJ1-2; 12 bases align to TRBD1. The J segment lost 0 bases and the V segment lost 7 bases, leaving 3 bases of the junction unmatched. The CDR3 contains 15 residues. Germline CDR1 and CDR2: MDHEN and SYDVKM. CDR3 amino acids: CASTGQGASNYGYTF. The CDR3 DNA follows: TGTGCCAGCACGGGACAGGGGGCGTCTAACTATGGCTACACCTTC.

This clone was seen a few times. Other DNA variants within this sample encode the same CDR3. The chain employs TRBV5-1 and TRBJ1-2, with TRBD1 identical over 8 bases. The V segment lost 0 bases and the J segment 2 bases; nucleotides outside the gene matches: 0. This CDR3 has 14 residues. The germline V gene has CDR1 SGHRS and CDR2 YFSETQ. The CDR3, as DNA: TGCGCCAGCAGCTTGGGACAGGGGAACTATGGCTACACCTTC. Amino acid sequence: CASSLGQGNYGYTF.

In its sample, this clone was seen a few times. The chain combines TRBV15 with TRBJ2-6; D is uncertain. The V gene's germline CDR1 is LNHNV and CDR2 YYDKDF (reference sequence). V dropped 8 bases and J dropped 2 bases, with 7 bases sitting between them. The CDR3 runs to 13 residues. CDR3 DNA sequence: TGTGCCACCCACCTACCTGGGGCCAACGTCCTGACTTTC. It encodes CATHLPGANVLTF.

The chain employs TRBV7-2 and TRBJ1-2; D uncertain. CDR3 length: 13 amino acids. V was trimmed by 4 bases and J by 8 bases, leaving 14 bases between them. The germline CDR1 and CDR2 sequences are SGHTA and FQGNSA. The CDR3 reads CASSSGWVAGYTF. CDR3 DNA sequence: TGTGCCAGCAGCTCAGGCTGGGTTGCAGGCTACACCTTC.